Each of the 4 T cell receptor beta chains below was sequenced from the same sample in a study of CD8+ T cells in alopecia areata. RNA, once extracted, was reverse transcribed into cDNA for use as the sequencing template. Sequencing was performed with immunoSEQ multiplex PCR; in TCRdb, only in-frame clones are kept and a portion is missing. The sample records about 270,000 clones, roughly 60% being singletons. Regarding treatment: oral pan-JAK inhibitor, 5-10 mg twice daily. Here the sequenced sample was CD4+ T cells sorted from blood, taken at week 52, from a patient treated with tofacitinib. The receptor set was obtained from a human donor with alopecia areata.

This clone was seen only a few times. Other nucleotide sequences from this sample produce the same CDR3. This chain connects TRBV5-1 to TRBJ1-3; D is undetermined. Trimming removed 0 bases at V and 2 bases at J, with 6 bases between. This CDR3 has 14 amino acids. Germline CDR1 and CDR2: SGHRS and YFSETQ. The CDR3 here is CASSLGGTGNTIYF. The CDR3 region has the DNA TGCGCCAGCAGCTTGGGCGGGACTGGAAACACCATATATTTT.

The rearrangement uses TRBV30 and TRBJ1-6, with D hard to call. The CDR3 is 14 residues long. CDR1 is GTSNPN and CDR2 is SVGIG in the germline V gene (reference sequence). Between the trimmed V and J ends, which lost 0 bases and 5 bases, there was a span of 8 bases. As DNA, the CDR3 is TGTGCCTGGAGTGTACAGAGCAATAATTCACCCCTCCACTTT. This codes for CAWSVQSNNSPLHF. The variable domain in full, completed from reference TRBV30 and TRBJ1-6, reads SQTIHQWPATLVQPVGSPLSLECTVEGTSNPNLYWYRQAAGRGLQLLFYSVGIGQISSEVPQNLSASRPQDRQFILSSKKLLLSDSGFYLCAWSVQSNNSPLHFGNGTRLTVT.

This clone was seen only a few times. The chain carries TRBV5-1 and TRBJ1-6, with D uncertain. Per the germline V gene, CDR1 is SGHRS and CDR2 is YFSETQ. The CDR3 extends over 13 amino acids. With 0 bases removed from V and 10 bases from J, the gap between germline ends came to 8 bases. The DNA for the CDR3 is TGCGCCAGCAGCTTGGCCAGCGGATCACCCCTCCACTTT. It encodes CASSLASGSPLHF. Drawing the rest from reference TRBV5-1 and TRBJ1-6, the complete variable domain is KAGVTQTPRYLIKTRGQQVTLSCSPISGHRSVSWYQQTPGQGLQFLFEYFSETQRNKGNFPGRFSGRQFSNSRSEMNVSTLELGDSALYLCASSLASGSPLHFGNGTRLTVT.

This chain joins TRBV29-1 and TRBJ2-7; D gene uncertain. V was trimmed by 3 bases and J by 2 bases, leaving 5 bases between them. This CDR3 contains 11 residues. The V gene's germline CDR1 is SQVTM and CDR2 ANQGSEA. The CDR3 DNA reads TGCAGCGTTGATGCACCCTACGAGCAGTACTTC. Translated: CSVDAPYEQYF.